This note documents a single TCR beta chain sequence. Cells were sorted from thawed PBMC rested overnight and stained with GMM-loaded CD1B tetramer, viability dye and anti-CD3. The CD1B tetramers carried C32 glucose monomycolate purified from Rhodococcus equi. CD14-expressing monocytes were removed from PBMC before cryopreservation and sorting. The data are from a study of T cells in tuberculosis. V was cut by 1 base and J by 5 bases, with 9 bases left in between. CDR1 is SGHRS and CDR2 is YFSETQ in the germline V gene. This CDR3 has 13 amino acids. Here immunoSEQ multiplex PCR was the method, and the copy in TCRdb shows in-frame clones only, minus some. The table shows more than 45,000 clones, with roughly 87% occurring only once.

This chain joins TRBV5-1 and TRBJ2-5; maybe TRBD1 (5 bases). The TCR sequence derives from an adult woman with latent tuberculosis. Specimen: CD1b-GMM tetramer-negative cells sorted from PBMCs. The DNA of the CDR3 is TGCGCCAGCAGCTTGTCAGGGTGGGAGACCCAGTACTTC. It specifies CASSLSGWETQYF.